These 16 T cell receptor beta chains share one sample of origin, sequenced in a study of shared clonotypes between healthy human individuals. The protocol was immunoSEQ multiplex PCR, while the TCRdb copy is restricted to in-frame clones and leaves out a portion. The sample comprises approximately 1.5 million clones, 95% to 99% of which are singletons, and 0.4% to 0.45% rests with the top ten. Specimen: naive CD4+ T cells sorted from blood. Subset indicated: CD45RA+ positively selected. The receptors were gathered from a man aged 25-45 years in good health.

The chain carries TRBV5-1 and TRBJ1-4; D remains unclear. The CDR3 spans 15 residues. Trimming cost V 3 bases and J 4 bases, with 13 bases left between them. Germline V gene sequence: CDR1 SGHRS, CDR2 YFSETQ. The CDR3 loop is CASSSVGGVNEKLFF. As DNA, the CDR3 is TGCGCCAGCAGCTCCGTGGGAGGAGTTAATGAAAAACTGTTTTTT.

V and J are TRBV5-6 and TRBJ2-5, with a possible D match to TRBD1 (6 bases). Deletions cut 4 bases from V and 9 bases from J, with 16 bases between. The germline gives CDR1 SGHDT, CDR2 YYEEEE. CDR3 length: 13 amino acids. The CDR3 DNA reads as TGTGCCAGCAGCCATCGACAGGCTACCTCCCAGTACTTC. Protein product: CASSHRQATSQYF. Combining the CDR3 with reference TRBV5-6 and TRBJ2-5 gives the whole variable domain DAGVTQSPTHLIKTRGQQVTLRCSPKSGHDTVSWYQQALGQGPQFIFQYYEEEERQRGNFPDRFSGHQFPNYSSELNVNALLLGDSALYLCASSHRQATSQYFGPGTRLLVL.

The chain uses TRBV10-3 and TRBJ2-1; tentatively, D is TRBD1 (5 bases). The germline CDR1 and CDR2 sequences are ENHRY and SYGVKD. The CDR3 contains 13 residues. Trimming left V 6 bases short and J 8 bases short, with 14 bases between. Written as DNA, the CDR3 is TGTGCCATCAGACAGGCCCCCTCGGATGAGCAGTTCTTC. This translates into CAIRQAPSDEQFF.

The chain links TRBV4-3 to TRBJ2-7; 7 nucleotides agree with TRBD1. The CDR3 totals 15 residues. J gave up 0 bases and V 3 bases, and 5 bases lay outside the gene matches. Germline V lookup: CDR1 LGHNA, CDR2 YSLEER. The CDR3 sequence is CASSHQTGDSYEQYF. As DNA, the CDR3 is TGCGCCAGCAGCCATCAAACAGGGGACTCCTACGAGCAGTACTTC.

CDR3 sequence reads: CASRPHSKNIQYF. DNA of the CDR3: TGTGCCAGCCGACCCCACAGTAAAAACATTCAGTACTTC. J is TRBJ2-4 and V is TRBV28; D not resolved. The CDR3 sequence is 13 residues long. Germline values: CDR1 MDHEN, CDR2 SYDVKM. Trimming left V 8 bases short and J 4 bases short, with 12 bases between. Variable domain in full (rest from reference TRBV28 and TRBJ2-4): DVKVTQSSRYLVKRTGEKVFLECVQDMDHENMFWYRQDPGLGLRLIYFSYDVKMKEKGDIPEGYSVSREKKERFSLILESASTNQTSMYLCASRPHSKNIQYFGAGTRLSVL.

This clone occurred once. The V call is TRBV29-1, the J call TRBJ1-1; TRBD1 agrees at 8 bases. The CDR3 has 14 amino acids. Germline CDR1 is SQVTM and CDR2 is ANQGSEA. After removal of 6 bases from V and 1 base from J, the junction contained 7 bases not matched to a gene. CDR3 amino acids: CSVIQGGANTEAFF. DNA of the CDR3: TGCAGCGTGATACAGGGGGGGGCGAACACTGAAGCTTTCTTT.

CDR3 DNA: TGTGCCTGGACGGGACAGACCCCTTACATTCAGTACTTC. It is translated as CAWTGQTPYIQYF. This rearrangement joins TRBV30 to TRBJ2-4; 7 bases are a match to TRBD1. The V gene's germline CDR1 is GTSNPN and CDR2 SVGIG (reference sequence). The CDR3 is 13 residues long. The V segment lost 4 bases and the J segment 8 bases; nucleotides outside the gene matches: 8.

This clone has only a few counts. This chain uses TRBV7-9 with TRBJ2-2; unclear D gene. Trimming stripped 5 bases from V and 6 bases from J, with 10 bases between. CDR3 length: 13 residues. The germline CDR1 and CDR2 sequences are SEHNR and FQNEAQ (reference sequence). The CDR3 nucleotides read TGTGCCAGCAGCACTATGGTTGCCGGGGAGCTGTTTTTT. It translates to CASSTMVAGELFF.

J is TRBJ2-5 and V is TRBV15; TRBD2 matches 7 bases. In germline, CDR1 is LNHNV, CDR2 YYDKDF (reference sequence). CDR3 length equals 15 residues. The V segment lost 0 bases and the J segment 1 base; nucleotides outside the gene matches: 2. This chain's CDR3 is CATSRDLAAQETQYF. Written as DNA, the CDR3 is TGTGCCACCAGCAGAGATCTAGCGGCCCAAGAGACCCAGTACTTC.

V gene TRBV5-6 combines with J gene TRBJ2-3; TRBD2 agrees at 8 bases. In germline, CDR1 is SGHDT, CDR2 YYEEEE. This CDR3 has 14 amino acids. V lost 4 bases and J lost 4; bases outside the gene matches: 5. CDR3 residues: CASSGAGVPDTQYF. Here the CDR3 DNA reads TGTGCCAGCAGCGGAGCGGGAGTCCCAGATACGCAGTATTTT.

This sequence joins TRBV5-1 and TRBJ2-3; 7 bases map to TRBD1. The germline CDR1 and CDR2 sequences are SGHRS and YFSETQ. V shed 5 bases, J shed 2 bases, and the junction held 11 bases outside the gene matches. The length of the CDR3 is 16 residues. In DNA form, the CDR3 reads TGCGCCAGCAGATACGGCAGGGGGAGTCTCACAGATACGCAGTATTTT. It yields the protein CASRYGRGSLTDTQYF.

The rearrangement links TRBV4-3 to TRBJ2-3, with D perhaps matching TRBD2 (7 bases). The V gene's germline CDR1 is LGHNA and CDR2 YSLEER. The CDR3 runs 15 residues. V was trimmed by 4 bases and J by 2 bases, leaving 13 bases between them. Here the CDR3 DNA reads TGCGCCAGCAGCCGGGAGGGGGGCTACACAGATACGCAGTATTTT. Its protein product is CASSREGGYTDTQYF.

The V call is TRBV28, the J call TRBJ2-3; 8 bases match TRBD1. Germline CDR1 is MDHEN and CDR2 is SYDVKM. This CDR3 has 14 amino acids. J was trimmed by 4 bases and V by 5 bases; bases with no gene match: 5. The CDR3 loop is CASSKAGGADTQYF. The DNA of the CDR3 is TGTGCCAGCAGTAAAGCAGGGGGCGCAGATACGCAGTATTTT.

This chain links TRBV7-7 with TRBJ2-1, with TRBD2 matching 9 bases. The trim removed 5 bases at V and 5 bases at J, leaving 7 bases unmatched. Per the germline V gene, CDR1 is SSHAT and CDR2 is FNYEAQ (reference sequence). The CDR3 length is 15 residues. The CDR3 bases are TGTGCCAGCAGCCTAGGGCCTAGCGGGGACAATGAGCAGTTCTTC. Translating gives CASSLGPSGDNEQFF.

This sequence joins TRBV10-2 and TRBJ2-2, with a tentative D call TRBD2 (6 bases). Germline V gene data show CDR1 as WSHSY and CDR2 as SAAADI. The ends were cut back, 8 bases at V and 5 bases at J, with 18 bases in the middle. This CDR3 has 15 residues. The CDR3 reads CASSNLGGWTGELFF. CDR3 bases: TGCGCCAGCTCTAACCTCGGGGGATGGACCGGGGAGCTGTTTTTT.

This chain links TRBV19 with TRBJ2-3, with TRBD1 matching over 11 bases. Trimming took 10 bases from V and 6 from J; bases not matched to a gene: 6. The germline gives CDR1 LNHDA, CDR2 SQIVND (reference sequence). The CDR3 runs 13 residues. CDR3: CATSRDRGDTQYF. In nucleotides, the CDR3 is TGTGCCACCTCCCGGGACAGGGGGGATACGCAGTATTTT. The full variable domain, rest sourced from reference TRBV19 and TRBJ2-3, is DGGITQSPKYLFRKEGQNVTLSCEQNLNHDAMYWYRQDPGQGLRLIYYSQIVNDFQKGDIAEGYSVSREKKESFPLTVTSAQKNPTAFYLCATSRDRGDTQYFGPGTRLTVL.